This T cell receptor beta chain stems from a study of post-analysis software for immune sequencing data (dated by TCRdb to between 2015 and 2017). A note on the overall study: Relapsing-remitting, secondary progressive and progressive-relapsing multiple sclerosis were recorded as disease courses, and subtype annotation was lacking for some patients. Patient repertoires were compared against ten to twelve previously published healthy control repertoires from donors aged roughly 6 to 27 years. A subset of samples was prepared in parallel using single-end sample barcoding, then pooled and co-amplified after Illumina adapter ligation. What the work shows at the level of the full study, not this receptor alone: Significantly higher frequencies in patients than in controls were found for roughly 5 TRBV segments, including TRBV5-6, TRBV5-1 and TRBV20-1. Compared with controls, multiple sclerosis patients had significantly lower normalized Chao1 diversity, a finding suggesting substantial peripheral T-cell clonal expansion. When samples were clustered directly using the F measure, samples prepared in the same batch co-clustered strongly, which prompted a batch-effect correction. The control group was slightly older than the multiple sclerosis patient group.

This clonotype was picked up a small number of times. Its target antigen remains unknown. No quality values exist for individual bases; no much larger clone is one base distant. Libraries were built with PCR. Data came from an Illumina HiSeq 2500. To reduce PCR and sequencing biases, unique molecular identifiers were incorporated into the TCR beta cDNA libraries. Approximately 500,000 cDNA molecules were obtained for every 1 to 10 million input T cells, so each molecule roughly corresponded to one T cell. The same protocol used for the earlier healthy control dataset was applied to prepare and sequence the patient libraries. Samples belonging to the same batch were prepared together, multiplexed and sequenced on a shared HiSeq lane. Per the authors' processing: MIGEC handled the raw barcoded reads, throwing out single-read molecular identifier groups before consensus assembly and CDR3 extraction. Clonotype tables were post-analysed with VDJtools, and diversity was normalized by down-sampling all datasets to the smallest sample size. To correct batch-related cross-sample contamination, repertoire overlap clustering matched CDR3 amino acid sequences but not nucleotide sequences. TCRdb trimmed the raw reads at Q25, called clones with MiXCR and kept productive beta chains. Rows merge per CDR3 protein into single entries with the most common DNA and genes. These V and J calls derive from TCRdb rather than the authors' analysis. In this sample the table shows 750,000 to 950,000 distinct CDR3 sequences, roughly 50% of which occur a single time. The top ten clonotypes cover around 4.5% of the sample.

To demonstrate the VDJtools post-analysis software, the study profiled TCR beta repertoires from the peripheral blood of about a dozen young patients with multiple sclerosis. The multiple sclerosis patients were children and adolescents between roughly 6 and 17 years of age. The CDR3 contains 14 residues, cysteine and phenylalanine counted. Here the CDR3 DNA is all that survives: 42 bases in frame from base 1. CDR1 and CDR2 are drawn from the germline V gene: MGHRA, YSYEKL. V sheds 1 base and J sheds 2 bases, leaving 9 bases between their ends. This TCR was recovered from a girl aged 10 to 17 with multiple sclerosis. Sequenced: blood. The rearrangement combines TRBV4-1 with TRBJ2-7, with the identity of the D gene unclear. The DNA sequence is as follows: TGCGCCAGCAGCCAAGTTTTCACAGCCTACGAGCAGTACTTC. This encodes CASSQVFTAYEQYF.